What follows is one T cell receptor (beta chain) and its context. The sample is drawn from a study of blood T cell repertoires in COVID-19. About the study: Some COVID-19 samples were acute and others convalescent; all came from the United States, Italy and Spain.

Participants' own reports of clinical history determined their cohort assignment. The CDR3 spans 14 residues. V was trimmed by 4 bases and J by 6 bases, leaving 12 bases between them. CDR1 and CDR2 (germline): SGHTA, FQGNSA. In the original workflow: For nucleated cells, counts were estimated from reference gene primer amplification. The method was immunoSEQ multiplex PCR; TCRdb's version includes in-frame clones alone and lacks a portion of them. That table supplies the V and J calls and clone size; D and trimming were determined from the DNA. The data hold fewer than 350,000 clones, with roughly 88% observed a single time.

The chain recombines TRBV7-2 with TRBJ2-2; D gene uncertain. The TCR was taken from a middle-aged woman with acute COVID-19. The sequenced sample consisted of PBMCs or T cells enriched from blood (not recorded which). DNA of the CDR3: TGTGCCAGCAGCTCCTCTTCCGTCCCCGGGGAGCTGTTTTTT. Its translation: CASSSSSVPGELFF.